This TCR beta chain originates from a study of T cell responses to AZD1222 COVID-19 vaccine. Generated by immunoSEQ multiplex PCR, the TCRdb table keeps only in-frame clones and is missing some. The data contain 150,000 to 200,000 clones, roughly 90% of them singletons. The study, taken as a whole, reports: Compared with day 0, the breadth and depth of the Spike-specific TCR repertoire rose significantly after two doses of AZD1222.

Per the germline V gene, CDR1 is MNHEY and CDR2 is SVGAGI. Trimming cost V 6 bases and J 7 bases, with 13 bases left between them. The CDR3 has 13 residues. Points on this clone: The antigen remains undetermined.

Sequenced here: peripheral blood, sampled on day 0 of AZD1222 vaccination. The V call is TRBV6-5, the J call TRBJ2-1; D ambiguous. The TCR comes from an adult in good health. The CDR3: CASRPRPLNEQFF. CDR3 DNA sequence: TGTGCCAGCAGGCCGCGGCCGTTGAATGAGCAGTTCTTC.